The 12 T cell receptor beta chains below all came from one sample that was sequenced in a study of blood T cell repertoires in COVID-19. Measured with immunoSEQ multiplex PCR; TCRdb has only the in-frame clones, and not every one. The sample has about 240,000 clones, approximately 80% seen once. Specimen: peripheral blood. The receptors shown here come from a young man who had recovered from COVID-19.

This chain joins TRBV1 and TRBJ2-3; TRBD2 is the table's D call, not checked against the DNA. TRBV1 is a documented pseudogene. The CDR3 totals 17 residues. The CDR3 region is CTSSRFKGIAGWDTQYF. The CDR3 DNA reads TGCACCAGCAGCCGATTCAAAGGGATAGCGGGGTGGGATACGCAGTATTTT.

J is TRBJ2-7 and V is TRBV19, with 8 bases matching TRBD1. V shed 4 bases and J 4 bases; nucleotides not matched to a gene: 9. The germline gives CDR1 LNHDA, CDR2 SQIVND (reference sequence). The CDR3 runs to 15 residues. The CDR3 here is CASSTVTGGLYEQYF. The DNA of the CDR3 is TGTGCCAGTAGTACAGTTACAGGGGGGCTTTACGAGCAGTACTTC.

This CDR3 is CARDRENTEAFF. The DNA for the CDR3 is TGTGCCAGAGACAGGGAGAACACTGAAGCTTTCTTT. The chain links TRBV21-1 to TRBJ1-1; TRBD1, the table's D call, was not compared with the DNA. TRBV21-1 is annotated as a pseudogene. The CDR3 spans 12 residues.

The CDR3 DNA is TGTGCCAGCAGAAGAACTAGCGGGACCCCCGGGGCCCAGTACTTC. The encoded protein is CASRRTSGTPGAQYF. The J gene is TRBJ2-5, the V gene TRBV13, with 10 bases lining up with TRBD2. The germline CDR1 and CDR2 sequences are PRHDT and FYEKMQ (reference sequence). There are 15 residues in the CDR3. With 6 bases clipped from V and 9 bases from J, the junction kept 13 bases outside the gene matches. The full variable domain, completed using reference TRBV13 and TRBJ2-5, is AAGVIQSPRHLIKEKRETATLKCYPIPRHDTVYWYQQGPGQDPQFLISFYEKMQSDKGSIPDRFSAQQFSDYHSELNMSSLELGDSALYFCASRRTSGTPGAQYFGPGTRLLVL.

The rearrangement links TRBV6-5 to TRBJ2-3; the D gene is possibly TRBD1 (5 bases). This CDR3 is 15 amino acids long. Germline V gene data show CDR1 as MNHEY and CDR2 as SVGAGI. V lost 3 bases and J lost 0, with 10 bases in between. The CDR3 loop is CASSYSGPSTDTQYF. DNA of the CDR3: TGTGCCAGCAGTTATTCAGGGCCAAGCACAGATACGCAGTATTTT.

The rearrangement joins TRBV5-1 to TRBJ2-5; the match to TRBD1 covers 7 bases. The J segment lost 5 bases and the V segment lost 2 bases, leaving 9 bases of the junction unmatched. The CDR3 consists of 15 residues. Germline V lookup: CDR1 SGHRS, CDR2 YFSETQ. CDR3 DNA: TGCGCCAGCAGCTTCGTGACAGGGCCGGGGGAGACCCAGTACTTC. Translating it yields CASSFVTGPGETQYF.

The J gene is TRBJ1-2, the V gene TRBV18; D is possibly TRBD1 (6 bases). V was trimmed by 3 bases and J by 2 bases, leaving 13 bases between them. Germline CDR1 reads KGHSH; CDR2 reads LQKENI. This CDR3 has 15 residues. The chain's CDR3 is CASSPYQGPNYGYTF. As DNA, the CDR3 is TGTGCCAGCTCACCCTACCAGGGGCCCAACTATGGCTACACCTTC.

This clone turned up a few times. The gene calls are TRBV5-1 and TRBJ1-1; TRBD1 matches at 8 bases. The CDR3 has 16 amino acids. CDR1 is SGHRS and CDR2 is YFSETQ in the germline V gene. V shed 3 bases, J shed 2 bases, and the junction held 9 bases outside the gene matches. DNA for the CDR3: TGCGCCAGCAGCTCGCCCAACAGGGGGAAAAACACTGAAGCTTTCTTT. Translated, it gives CASSSPNRGKNTEAFF.

This sequence joins TRBV5-1 and TRBJ2-2; TRBD2 agrees at 11 bases. Germline CDR1 reads SGHRS; CDR2 reads YFSETQ. The V and J ends lost 0 bases and 3 bases, in that order; junction bases with no gene match: 4. CDR3 length: 17 amino acids. The CDR3 DNA reads as TGCGCCAGCAGCTTGGAAGGACTAGCGGGTTACACCGGGGAGCTGTTTTTT. Its protein product is CASSLEGLAGYTGELFF.

V usage is TRBV4-2 and J usage is TRBJ1-5, with TRBD1 identical over 11 bases. The CDR3 is 16 amino acids. Germline V gene lookup returns CDR1 LGHNA and CDR2 YNFKEQ. J gave up 7 bases and V 0 bases, and 5 bases lay outside the gene matches. The CDR3 DNA is TGTGCCAGCAGCCAAGATCGGGGGACAGGGGGACAGCCCCAGCATTTT. Amino acids: CASSQDRGTGGQPQHF.

The V and J genes are TRBV24-1 and TRBJ1-3, with D possibly TRBD1 on 6 matching bases. CDR1 is KGHDR, CDR2 SFDVKD, per germline. The V gene lost 5 bases and the J gene lost 0 bases, with 22 bases spanning the gap. The CDR3 has 19 amino acids. Here the CDR3 DNA reads TGTGCCACCAGTGCTTCAGGAGGAGAACGGGACACCTCTGGAAACACCATATATTTT. Its translation is CATSASGGERDTSGNTIYF.

V and J are TRBV27 and TRBJ2-1, with D unclear. Trimming removed 3 bases at V and 8 bases at J, with 17 bases between. Germline loops: CDR1 MNHEY, CDR2 SMNVEV (reference sequence). This CDR3 has 15 residues. The CDR3 spells CASSFRRSPLDEQFF. CDR3 in DNA: TGTGCCAGCAGTTTTCGACGGAGTCCTTTGGATGAGCAGTTCTTC.